The rows below give T cell receptor beta chains drawn from one sample of a study of early T cells in non-severe SARS-CoV-2 infection. TCRdb used MiXCR to reprocess the 5' RACE reads, holding one entry per CDR3 protein. This sample has around 59,000 distinct CDR3 sequences, with around 11% found just once. Sequencing input: whole blood. Every receptor here comes from an adult who was a healthcare worker with PCR-confirmed SARS-CoV-2 infection or an uninfected control (not recorded which). The CDR3 runs from the conserved cysteine through the conserved F or W.

>TRBV4-1|TRBJ2-7
CASSQRSAGGEQYF
>TRBV4-1|TRBJ2-1
CASSHQFSDEQFF
>TRBV3-1|TRBJ1-5
CASSQGQSVGFKPQHF
>TRBV5-1|TRBJ2-5
CASSRDSQETQYF
>TRBV7-2|TRBJ1-6
CATTLRTGNSPLHF
>TRBV9|TRBJ2-3
CASSVVGSTDTQYF
>TRBV29-1|TRBJ2-7
CSVLAPYEQYF
>TRBV24-1|TRBJ2-1
CATSDTSAGTGIRDNEQFF
>TRBV6-4|TRBJ2-1
CASSLGPESEQFF
>TRBV10-3|TRBJ2-1
CAISSSGQPHEQFF
>TRBV11-2|TRBJ1-1
CASSPKNTEAFF
>TRBV5-1|TRBJ2-3
CASSWDSDTQYF
>TRBV5-1|TRBJ2-7
CASSFGDRGTYEQYF
>TRBV7-7|TRBJ2-2
CASSLAGSNTGELFF
>TRBV7-8|TRBJ1-5
CASSLGEGARADQPQHF
>TRBV6-6|TRBJ1-5
CASGQGAGQPQHF
>TRBV12-3/TRBV12-4|TRBJ2-5
CASRAGPGSTQYF
>TRBV20-1|TRBJ2-2
CSAFPSRAGSGELFF
>TRBV7-8|TRBJ2-3
CASSIIRDTPSTDTQYF
>TRBV6-5|TRBJ2-3
CASRAYEGDTQYF
>TRBV11-2|TRBJ2-7
CASSFQGRNYEQYF
>TRBV24-1|TRBJ2-1
CATSDPGAGHHNEQFF
>TRBV28|TRBJ2-3
CASSPSVDTQYF
>TRBV20-1|TRBJ2-7
CSARPRTSGGLYEQYF
>TRBV7-2|TRBJ1-1
CASSRQLNTEAFF
>TRBV5-1|TRBJ2-7
CASSLTSGRTQYF
>TRBV2|TRBJ1-5
CASSEAGQRGLRPQHF
>TRBV2|TRBJ1-1
CASTGLLNTEAFF
>TRBV7-2|TRBJ2-7
CASSLSRVSSYEQYF
>TRBV11-2|TRBJ1-2
CASSLVGSPNFGYTF
>TRBV20-1|TRBJ1-1
CSARERGNTEAFF
>TRBV24-1|TRBJ2-1
CATSGLGTSGNRNEQFF
>TRBV3-1|TRBJ2-7
CASSRDNLDYEQYF
>TRBV24-1|TRBJ2-7
CATSDPGRGTREQYF
>TRBV5-4|TRBJ1-6
CASSSGQGINSPLHF
>TRBV20-1|TRBJ1-5
CSARGRQPQPQHF
>TRBV5-6|TRBJ2-1
CASSLSTSGTSNEQFF
>TRBV4-2|TRBJ2-2
CASSEPFNGRGSGGELFF
>TRBV27|TRBJ2-7
CASSLLLAGSEQYF
>TRBV20-1|TRBJ2-1
CSAPTSGRGEQFF
>TRBV13|TRBJ1-1
CASSGETNTEAFF
>TRBV7-2|TRBJ2-3
CASSNRLAGARNTQYF
>TRBV7-8|TRBJ1-2
CASSLGPLPNYGYTF